This section outlines one T cell receptor beta chain sequence together with its context. This clone showed up just a few times. The antigen it binds to is not known. Per-nucleotide qualities are absent, and no much larger clonotype sits a single base away. The same CDR3 can be traced to other DNA sequences in this sample. The data were taken from a study of beta chain features in type 1 diabetes (dated by TCRdb to 2016 to 2019). Concerning the study at large: Patients and healthy donors did not differ in mean age, gender distribution, total cell number or subset yield. Across all samples, about 110 million sorted cells were examined, and cell number per subset correlated strongly with RNA yield. The study compared TCRB repertoires of sorted circulating CD4+ T cell subsets between recently diagnosed type 1 diabetes patients and matched healthy donors. Naive and central memory subsets were obtained from all 30 or so donors, but regulatory and stem cell-like memory subsets were isolated from only 8 patients and about 8 healthy donors. Study-level results and caveats: HLA sub-analyses involved small numbers of individuals, so any influence of HLA type on TCRB rearrangement remained unresolved. The naive, central memory and regulatory TCRB repertoires appeared to resemble one another more closely among patients than among healthy donors. Sequencing cDNA rather than genomic DNA could over-represent highly expressing activated cells, although activation and CD3 levels did not differ between groups. Fewer insertions and more nucleotide deletions at VDJ recombination sites were observed in patients with type 1 diabetes, implying thymic rearrangement abnormalities. A moderate but significant shortening of TCRB CDR3 length was observed in type 1 diabetes patients in all four CD4+ subsets. PCR might favor shorter templates, but patient and control samples were amplified and corrected together, so any skew would affect both groups equally.

From a lookup of the germline V gene, CDR1 and CDR2 are MDHEN and SYDVKM. The CDR3 numbers 11 residues from cysteine through phenylalanine. Only CDR3 DNA remains: 33 bases, in frame from the first base. Cut back by 5 bases and 8 bases, the V and J ends lie 6 bases apart. Each donor gave one peripheral blood draw, averaging approximately 110 mL, which was collected into heparinised tubes. Naive, central memory, regulatory and stem cell-like memory CD4+ T cells were sorted on a BD FACSAria II using a panel including CD45RO, CCR7, CD25, CD127, CD95 and CD27. Purity was above 95% for every sorted population. PBMCs were separated immediately by Lymphoprep density gradient centrifugation and were stained directly, without being cultured. To minimize batch effects, samples were stained and sorted in pairs, one healthy donor with one patient per experiment. The entire isolated RNA was reverse transcribed using the High Capacity cDNA Reverse Transcription Kit, and thus expressed TCRB transcripts were sequenced. Deep immunoSEQ sequencing was performed on naive, central memory and regulatory T cell samples, with an average of around 3.4 million total reads per sample. Sorted cells were lysed in RLT buffer and RNA was extracted with DNase-treated RNeasy Micro or Mini kits, depending on cell number. Each cell subset was processed separately to prevent cross-contamination, with patient and healthy donor samples processed together. Using the immunoSEQ multiplex PCR, TCRB sequences were amplified from cDNA into 87-bp fragments spanning the CDR3 region. The amplicons were sequenced using the Illumina HiSeq platform. On the study's bioinformatics: PCR bias was corrected computationally using synthetic template baselines, and reads within Hamming distance 2 were collapsed, with unmergeable singletons discarded. Reads were aligned to IMGT to assign V, D and J genes, CDR3 length, and insertions or deletions at six rearrangement sites. Within each subset, clonotype counts were normalized to the number of sorted cells before true diversity and Gini coefficients were calculated with the tcR R package. The overlap coefficient, calculated on TCRB nucleotide sequences, was used to measure repertoire sharing. Out-of-frame TCRB sequences from naive cells were analyzed as a proxy for the pre-selection repertoire. TCRdb provides this immuneACCESS table in a form limited to in-frame rearrangements. Some clones are lacking; in checked studies, under half of them reflect an unresolved V gene, and why the rest are absent is not known. The V and J calls and clone size are taken from that table; D and trimming were inferred from the DNA. Within this sample are some 660,000 clones, with more than 12% of them counted one time only. The ten largest account for approximately 0.039% of the sample.

What was sequenced was naive CD4+ T cells from blood. This specimen's cell subset or site label, interpreted: true naive CD4+ T cells. The sequence came from a man aged 18 to 29 with type 1 diabetes. Here the chain combines TRBV28 and TRBJ1-4, with no confidently assigned D gene. The encoded CDR3 is CASSPREKLFF. The DNA reads TGTGCCAGCAGTCCCAGGGAAAAACTGTTTTTT.